This TCR beta chain was profiled in a study of cytomegalovirus exposure and HLA in healthy donors. The PCR contained 60 Vbeta and 13 Jbeta primers. Assay used: immunoSEQ multiplex PCR; TCRdb lists only in-frame clones, some missing. Among about 120,000 clones, about 76% were seen once, and the ten largest hold about 30%. The germline CDR1 and CDR2 sequences are MNHEY and SVGAGI. V lost 1 base to trimming and J lost 1 base, with 7 bases between them. CDR3 length: 14 residues. Study-wide points: In vitro confirmation showed a few CMV-associated chains to be CMV antigen specific. Later genetic work tied a missense DCLRE1C variant to beta-chain V and J trimming. Cytomegalovirus status, reportedly, was diagnosed with high specificity and sensitivity by the classifier.

Donors were ostensibly healthy at sampling, although undocumented immune exposures were probable. On this clone itself: The target antigen is unknown.

This TCR came from a man aged 55-75 years in good health and CMV-seropositive. Sequenced sample: PBMCs. This rearrangement joins TRBV6-5 to TRBJ2-5; the D is unclear. The CDR3 reads CASSYLSVQETQYF. The CDR3 DNA reads TGTGCCAGCAGTTACTTATCAGTCCAAGAGACCCAGTACTTC.